This T cell receptor (beta chain) was sequenced for a study of beta chain features in type 1 diabetes. Study-wide points: Researchers could not determine here whether HLA type influences TCRB rearrangement.

This clone occurred a few times. Its antigen is currently unknown. Every isolated RNA sample was fully reverse transcribed, so sequencing captured expressed TCRB transcripts. Profiling relied on immunoSEQ multiplex PCR, and the TCRdb table lists in-frame clones only, not all of them. This repertoire shows over 150,000 clones, under 9.5% found once; its top ten account for 0.55% to 0.65%. Trimming pared 6 bases from V and 2 bases from J, leaving 11 bases between. The CDR3 contains 13 residues. CDR1 is KGHSH and CDR2 is LQKENI in the germline V gene. CD45RO/CCR7/CD25/CD127/CD95/CD27 sorting isolated CD4+ naive, central memory, regulatory and stem cell-like memory cells.

This TCR was sampled from a young man in good health. This chain joins TRBV18 and TRBJ2-7; D is uncertain. Sequenced sample: central memory CD4+ T cells from blood. In DNA form, the CDR3 reads TGTGCCAGCTCCCCCGACTCTGCCTACGAGCAGTACTTC. Translation gives CASSPDSAYEQYF.